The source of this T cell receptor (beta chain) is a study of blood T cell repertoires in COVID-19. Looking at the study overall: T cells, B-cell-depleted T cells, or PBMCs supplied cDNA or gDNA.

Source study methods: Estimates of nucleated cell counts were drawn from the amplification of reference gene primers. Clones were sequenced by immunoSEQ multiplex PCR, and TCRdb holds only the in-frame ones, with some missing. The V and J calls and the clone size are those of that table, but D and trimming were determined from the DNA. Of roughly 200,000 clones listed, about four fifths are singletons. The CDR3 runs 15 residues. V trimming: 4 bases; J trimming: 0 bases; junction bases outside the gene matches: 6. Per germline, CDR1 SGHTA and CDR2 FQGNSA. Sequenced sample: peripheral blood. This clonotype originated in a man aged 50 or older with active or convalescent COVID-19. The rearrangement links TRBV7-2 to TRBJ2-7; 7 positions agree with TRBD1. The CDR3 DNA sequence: TGTGCCAGCAGCTGGGACAGTGACTTCTCCTACGAGCAGTACTTC. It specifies CASSWDSDFSYEQYF. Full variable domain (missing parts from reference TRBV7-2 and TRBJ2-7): GAGVSQSPSNKVTEKGKDVELRCDPISGHTALYWYRQSLGQGLEFLIYFQGNSAPDKSGLPSDRFSAERTGGSVSTLTIQRTQQEDSAVYLCASSWDSDFSYEQYFGPGTRLTVT.